The present TCR beta chain was sequenced within a study of cytomegalovirus exposure and HLA in healthy donors. This clone was observed once. No antigen is known for it. Germline assignment: CDR1 SGHRS and CDR2 YFSETQ. CDR3 length equals 17 residues. Trimming removed 0 bases from V and 7 bases from J, with 17 bases in between. Study results and limitations: Cytomegalovirus association was listed for 164 TCR beta chains. Later, TCR association rates were found to vary by HLA locus, highest for DRB1 and lowest for HLA-C.

Researchers ran the PCR with 60 Vbeta and 13 Jbeta primers. The protocol was immunoSEQ multiplex PCR, while the TCRdb copy is restricted to in-frame clones and leaves out a portion. The sample holds about 150,000 clones, 80% to 90% seen once. V gene TRBV5-1 combines with J gene TRBJ1-6, with a weak D call TRBD1 (5 bases). The material sequenced was PBMCs. The TCR sequence derives from a man aged 18 to 35 in good health and CMV-seronegative. The CDR3, as DNA: TGCGCCAGCAGCTTGGGGGGCCCCGGGAGATCGAATTCACCCCTCCACTTT. This encodes CASSLGGPGRSNSPLHF.